The T cell receptor (beta chain) described here comes from a study of cytomegalovirus exposure and HLA in healthy donors. Study results and limitations: According to a later analysis, most TCR beta chains associated with CMV appeared HLA-restricted. Association of a missense DCLRE1C variant with TCR beta V- and J-gene trimming was reported in a later analysis. A later analysis showed TCR association rates differing by HLA locus, peaking at DRB1 and lowest at HLA-C.

There are 16 residues in the CDR3. CDR1 is KGHSH, CDR2 LQKENI, per germline. V was clipped by 2 bases and J by 10 bases, with 23 bases between them. Of note for this clone: What it binds is unknown.

Primers for the PCR totalled 60 Vbeta and 13 Jbeta. Original data processing: The count from a later analysis was 60 million to 85 million unique TCR beta chains, some 10 million of them shared. Clones were read by immunoSEQ multiplex PCR, and TCRdb kept only the in-frame ones, dropping some. Clone size and V and J calls were adopted from that table, with D and trimming inferred from the DNA. The table lists 68,000 or so clones, about 82% of them singletons. The TCR comes from a woman in her 30s in good health and CMV-seronegative. This chain links TRBV18 with TRBJ1-1; D may be TRBD1 (6 bases). The sample consisted of PBMCs. The CDR3 here is CASSPSGGWPVFGAFF. DNA for the CDR3: TGTGCCAGCTCACCAAGCGGGGGCTGGCCGGTGTTTGGAGCTTTCTTT.